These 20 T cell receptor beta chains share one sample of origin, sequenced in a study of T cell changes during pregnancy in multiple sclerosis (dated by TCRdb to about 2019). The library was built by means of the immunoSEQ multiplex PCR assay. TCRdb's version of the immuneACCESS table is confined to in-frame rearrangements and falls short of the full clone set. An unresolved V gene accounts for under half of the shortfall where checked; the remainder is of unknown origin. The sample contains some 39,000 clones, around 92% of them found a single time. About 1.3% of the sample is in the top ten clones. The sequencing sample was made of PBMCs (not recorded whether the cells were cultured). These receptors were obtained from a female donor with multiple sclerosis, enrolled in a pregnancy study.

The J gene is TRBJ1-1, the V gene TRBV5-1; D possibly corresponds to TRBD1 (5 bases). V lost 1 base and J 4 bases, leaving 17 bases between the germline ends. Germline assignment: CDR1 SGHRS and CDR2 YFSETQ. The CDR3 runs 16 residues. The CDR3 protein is CASSLSILSGGTEAFF. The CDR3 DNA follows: TGCGCCAGCAGCTTGAGCATCTTGTCCGGGGGCACTGAAGCTTTCTTT.

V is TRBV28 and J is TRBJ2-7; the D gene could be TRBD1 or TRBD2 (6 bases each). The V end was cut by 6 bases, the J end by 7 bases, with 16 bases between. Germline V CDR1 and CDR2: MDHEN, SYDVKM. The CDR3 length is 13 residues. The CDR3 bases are TGTGCCAGCAGCCTCGGGGGCGCGGGGGAGCAGTACTTC. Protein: CASSLGGAGEQYF.

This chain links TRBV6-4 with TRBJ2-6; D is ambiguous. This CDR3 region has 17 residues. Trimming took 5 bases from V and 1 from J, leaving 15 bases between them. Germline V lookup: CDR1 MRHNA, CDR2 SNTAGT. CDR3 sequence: CASSLDGDESGANVLTF. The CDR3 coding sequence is TGTGCCAGCAGTTTGGATGGTGATGAGTCTGGGGCCAACGTCCTGACTTTC.

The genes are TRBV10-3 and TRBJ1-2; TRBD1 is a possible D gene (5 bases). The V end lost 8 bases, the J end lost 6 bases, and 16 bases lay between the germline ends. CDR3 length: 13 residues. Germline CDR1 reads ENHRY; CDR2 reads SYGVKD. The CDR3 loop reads CAIGGTEVHGYTF. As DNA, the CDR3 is TGTGCCATCGGGGGGACGGAGGTCCATGGCTACACCTTC.

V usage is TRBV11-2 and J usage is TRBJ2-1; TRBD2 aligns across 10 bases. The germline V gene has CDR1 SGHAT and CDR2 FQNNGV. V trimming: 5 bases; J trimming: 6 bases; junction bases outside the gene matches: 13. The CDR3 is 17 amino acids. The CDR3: CASSPLFSSGRGNEQFF. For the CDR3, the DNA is TGTGCCAGCAGCCCTTTGTTTTCTAGCGGGAGAGGCAATGAGCAGTTCTTC.

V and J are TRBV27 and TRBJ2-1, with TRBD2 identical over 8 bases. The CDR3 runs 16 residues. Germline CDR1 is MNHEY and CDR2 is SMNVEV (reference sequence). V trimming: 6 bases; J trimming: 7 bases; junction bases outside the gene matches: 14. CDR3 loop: CASSLKGGLDWNEQFF. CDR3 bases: TGTGCCAGCAGCCTAAAGGGGGGACTAGACTGGAATGAGCAGTTCTTC.

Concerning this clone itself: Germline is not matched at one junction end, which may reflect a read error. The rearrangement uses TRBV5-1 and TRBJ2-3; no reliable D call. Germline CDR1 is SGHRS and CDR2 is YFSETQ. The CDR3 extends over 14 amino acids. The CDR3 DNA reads TGCGCTAGCAGCAAGAGAAGGGACACAGATACGCAGTATTTT. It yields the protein CASSKRRDTDTQYF.

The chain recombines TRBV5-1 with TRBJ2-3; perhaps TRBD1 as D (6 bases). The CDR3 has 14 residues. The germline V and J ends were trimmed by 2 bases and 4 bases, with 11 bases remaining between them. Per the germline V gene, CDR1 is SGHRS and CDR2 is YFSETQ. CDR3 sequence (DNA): TGCGCCAGCAGCTTCGGACAGCAGTCAGATACGCAGTATTTT. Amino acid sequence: CASSFGQQSDTQYF.

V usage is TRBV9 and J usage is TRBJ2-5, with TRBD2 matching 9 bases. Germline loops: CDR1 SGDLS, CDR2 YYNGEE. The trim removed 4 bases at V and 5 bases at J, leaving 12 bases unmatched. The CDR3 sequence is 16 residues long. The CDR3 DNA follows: TGTGCCAGCAGCTCGGGCGAGGCGGGAGGGGGGGAGACCCAGTACTTC. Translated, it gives CASSSGEAGGGETQYF.

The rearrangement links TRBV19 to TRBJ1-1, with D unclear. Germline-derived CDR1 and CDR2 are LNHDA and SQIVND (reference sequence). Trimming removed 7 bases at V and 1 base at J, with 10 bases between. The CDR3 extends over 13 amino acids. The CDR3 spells CASTPRGNTEAFF. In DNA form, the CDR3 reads TGTGCCAGTACCCCCCGAGGGAACACTGAAGCTTTCTTT.

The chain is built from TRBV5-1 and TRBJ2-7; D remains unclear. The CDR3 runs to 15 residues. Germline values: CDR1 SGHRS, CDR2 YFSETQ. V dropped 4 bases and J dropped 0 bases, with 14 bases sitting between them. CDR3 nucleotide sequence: TGCGCCAGCAGCCTTGCAAGCACTTTCTCCTACGAGCAGTACTTC. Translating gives CASSLASTFSYEQYF.

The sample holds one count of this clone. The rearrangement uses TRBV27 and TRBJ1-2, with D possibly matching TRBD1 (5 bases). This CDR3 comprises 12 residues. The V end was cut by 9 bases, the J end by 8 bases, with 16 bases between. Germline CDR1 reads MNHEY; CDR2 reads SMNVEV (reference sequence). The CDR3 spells CARGRPNGGYTF. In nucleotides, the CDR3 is TGTGCCAGGGGGCGGCCCAATGGAGGCTACACCTTC.

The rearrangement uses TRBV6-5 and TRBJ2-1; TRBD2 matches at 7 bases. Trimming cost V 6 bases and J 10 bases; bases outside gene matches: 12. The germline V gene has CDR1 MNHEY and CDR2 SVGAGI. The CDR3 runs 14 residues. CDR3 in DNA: TGTGCCAGCAGACCACTAGCGTCTGAGGGGGAGCAGTTCTTC. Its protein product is CASRPLASEGEQFF.

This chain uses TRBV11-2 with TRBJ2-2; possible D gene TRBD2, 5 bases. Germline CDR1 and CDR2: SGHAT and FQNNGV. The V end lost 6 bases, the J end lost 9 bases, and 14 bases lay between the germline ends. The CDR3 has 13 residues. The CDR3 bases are TGTGCCAGCAGTTCTCCCGGACTGTGGGAGCTGTTTTTT. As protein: CASSSPGLWELFF.

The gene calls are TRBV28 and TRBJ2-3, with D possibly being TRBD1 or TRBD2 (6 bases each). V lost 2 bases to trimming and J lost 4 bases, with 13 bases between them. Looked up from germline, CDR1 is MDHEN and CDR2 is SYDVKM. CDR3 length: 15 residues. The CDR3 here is CASSLGGPRADTQYF. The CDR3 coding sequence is TGTGCCAGCAGTTTAGGGGGGCCCAGGGCAGATACGCAGTATTTT. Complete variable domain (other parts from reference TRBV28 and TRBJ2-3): DVKVTQSSRYLVKRTGEKVFLECVQDMDHENMFWYRQDPGLGLRLIYFSYDVKMKEKGDIPEGYSVSREKKERFSLILESASTNQTSMYLCASSLGGPRADTQYFGPGTRLTVL.

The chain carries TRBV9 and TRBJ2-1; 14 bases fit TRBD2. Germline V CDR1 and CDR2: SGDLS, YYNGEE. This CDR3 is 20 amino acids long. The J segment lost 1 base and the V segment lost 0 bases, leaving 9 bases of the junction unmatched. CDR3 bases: TGTGCCAGCAGCGTAGAGGGGGGACTAGCGGGAGTAGGATCCTACAATGAGCAGTTCTTC. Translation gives CASSVEGGLAGVGSYNEQFF.

The CDR3 DNA sequence: TGTGCCAGCAGCTTCCGTAGCGGGAGCAATGAGCAGTTCTTC. Translating it yields CASSFRSGSNEQFF. The genes are TRBV5-4 and TRBJ2-1; TRBD2 matches 9 bases. The CDR3 is made up of 14 amino acids. Germline CDR1 reads SGHNT; CDR2 reads YYREEE (reference sequence). After removal of 2 bases from V and 6 bases from J, the junction contained 3 bases not matched to a gene.

The CDR3 DNA follows: TGCAGCGTTGAATTGAGGGAGCAGGGTGAGCAGTTCTTC. This gives the protein CSVELREQGEQFF. This chain joins TRBV29-1 and TRBJ2-1; D may be TRBD1 or TRBD2 (5 bases each). V lost 2 bases to trimming and J lost 9 bases, with 14 bases between them. Germline CDR1 is SQVTM and CDR2 is ANQGSEA. The CDR3 has 13 amino acids.

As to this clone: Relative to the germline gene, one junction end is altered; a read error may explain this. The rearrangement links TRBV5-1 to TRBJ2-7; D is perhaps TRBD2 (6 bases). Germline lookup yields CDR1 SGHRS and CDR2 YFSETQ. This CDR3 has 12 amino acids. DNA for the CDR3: TGCGCCAGCAGCCCGGAGGGGACTGGGGCCTTTTTC. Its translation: CASSPEGTGAFF. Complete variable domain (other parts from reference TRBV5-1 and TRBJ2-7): KAGVTQTPRYLIKTRGQQVTLSCSPISGHRSVSWYQQTPGQGLQFLFEYFSETQRNKGNFPGRFSGRQFSNSRSEMNVSTLELGDSALYLCASSPEGTGAFFGPGTRLTVT.

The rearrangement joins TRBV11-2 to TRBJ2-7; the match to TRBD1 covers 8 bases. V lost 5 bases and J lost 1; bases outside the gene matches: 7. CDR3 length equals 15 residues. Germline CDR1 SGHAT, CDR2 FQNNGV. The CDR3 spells CASSVTGTGSYEQYF. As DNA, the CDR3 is TGTGCCAGCAGCGTAACCGGGACAGGATCCTACGAGCAGTACTTC.